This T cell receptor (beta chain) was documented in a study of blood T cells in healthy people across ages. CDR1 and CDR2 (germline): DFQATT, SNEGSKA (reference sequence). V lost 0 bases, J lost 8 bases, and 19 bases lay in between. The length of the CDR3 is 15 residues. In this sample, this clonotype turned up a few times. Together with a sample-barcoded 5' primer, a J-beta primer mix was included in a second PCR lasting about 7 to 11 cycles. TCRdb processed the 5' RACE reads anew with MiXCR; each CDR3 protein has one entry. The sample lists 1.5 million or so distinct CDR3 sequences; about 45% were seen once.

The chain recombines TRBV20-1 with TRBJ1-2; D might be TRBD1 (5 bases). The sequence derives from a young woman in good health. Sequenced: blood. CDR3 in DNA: TGCAGTGCTAGAGAGAGGGACCGCCAAATTGCAGGCTACACCTTC. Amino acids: CSARERDRQIAGYTF.